One and the same sample provided the 17 T cell receptor beta chains below, sequenced in a study of T cell repertoires in cytomegalovirus infection. The antigens for these receptors are not known. TCRdb analysed the reads with MiXCR anew, one entry per CDR3 protein. The sample lists about 220,000 distinct CDR3 sequences; about 39% were seen once. Material: CD8+ T cells from cultured PBMCs, obtained from culture after CMV antigen stimulation. These receptors all stem from a human donor in good health (CMV status not recorded). Some clones in this sample may be carry-over from other donors' samples.

The genes are TRBV2 and TRBJ1-1; TRBD1 might be the D (5 bases). Trimming shortened V by 4 bases and J by 5 bases, and 14 bases separated the two germline ends. The CDR3 is made up of 14 amino acids. Germline V CDR1 and CDR2: SNHLY, FYNNEI. The CDR3 loop reads CASSAIGEGTEAFF. CDR3 sequence (DNA): TGTGCCAGCAGTGCGATAGGGGAGGGGACTGAAGCTTTCTTT.

The rearrangement links TRBV29-1 to TRBJ2-7; TRBD1 aligns across 7 bases. Trimming took 6 bases from V and 3 from J; bases not matched to a gene: 8. CDR1 SQVTM and CDR2 ANQGSEA come from the germline V gene. The CDR3 contains 13 residues. The CDR3 is CSVISGTVYEQYF. The CDR3 DNA follows: TGCAGCGTCATCTCCGGGACAGTCTACGAGCAGTACTTC.

The chain combines TRBV19 with TRBJ2-7; TRBD1 matches at 9 bases. The CDR3 runs 14 residues. J lost 5 bases, V lost 2 bases, and 4 bases had no gene match. From germline, CDR1 is LNHDA and CDR2 SQIVND (reference sequence). The CDR3 bases are TGTGCCAGTAGTATATCCCGGGACAGGGACGAGCAGTACTTC. It specifies CASSISRDRDEQYF.

This clonotype was counted a few times. This chain joins TRBV6-6 and TRBJ2-2; no clear D. V was pared by 0 bases and J by 0 bases, with 11 bases between. Germline-derived CDR1 and CDR2 are MNHNY and SVGAGI (reference sequence). The CDR3 length is 17 residues. This chain's CDR3 is CASSYSSQASNTGELFF. The CDR3 bases are TGTGCCAGCAGTTACTCGAGTCAAGCGTCGAACACCGGGGAGCTGTTTTTT.

The chain couples TRBV27 to TRBJ1-2; the match to TRBD1 covers 7 bases. The junction had 3 bases not matched to a gene; V was cut back by 3 bases and J by 5 bases. The CDR3 sequence is 13 residues long. Germline V gene data show CDR1 as MNHEY and CDR2 as SMNVEV (reference sequence). The CDR3 sequence is CASSLSGGYGYTF. The CDR3 bases are TGTGCCAGCAGTTTGTCAGGGGGTTATGGCTACACCTTC.

The chain recombines TRBV9 with TRBJ2-1, with D possibly matching TRBD2 (6 bases). Between the trimmed V and J ends, which lost 0 bases and 7 bases, there was a span of 14 bases. Germline-derived CDR1 and CDR2 are SGDLS and YYNGEE. CDR3 length equals 15 residues. In nucleotides, the CDR3 is TGTGCCAGCAGCGTAGTTAATAGCGCGGGGAATGAGCAGTTCTTC. This translates into CASSVVNSAGNEQFF.

This clonotype was counted between two and nine times. V is TRBV27 and J is TRBJ2-6; 7 bases line up with TRBD2. Germline-derived CDR1 and CDR2 are MNHEY and SMNVEV (reference sequence). The CDR3 contains 17 residues. J lost 1 base, V lost 0 bases, and 3 bases had no gene match. The CDR3 region is CASSLSGGGSGANVLTF. CDR3 DNA: TGTGCCAGCAGTTTATCTGGGGGGGGATCTGGGGCCAACGTCCTGACTTTC.

V and J are TRBV7-9 and TRBJ2-5; D not resolved. The V gene lost 3 bases and the J gene lost 5 bases, with 10 bases spanning the gap. This CDR3 is 13 amino acids long. Germline assignment: CDR1 SEHNR and CDR2 FQNEAQ (reference sequence). CDR3 region: CASSFVLIETQYF. The CDR3 DNA is TGTGCCAGCAGCTTTGTCCTAATCGAGACCCAGTACTTC.

The chain is built from TRBV20-1 and TRBJ2-3; D is tentatively TRBD1 or TRBD2 (6 bases each). The CDR3 extends over 16 amino acids. Trimming pared 0 bases from V and 3 bases from J, leaving 16 bases between. Germline CDR1 reads DFQATT; CDR2 reads SNEGSKA (reference sequence). The CDR3 DNA follows: TGCAGTGCTAGAGATTTGGGGGGCCTTGGGACAGATACGCAGTATTTT. Its protein product is CSARDLGGLGTDTQYF.

The rearrangement links TRBV12-3 or TRBV12-4 to TRBJ2-1, with 11 nucleotides matching TRBD2. Germline trimming cut 6 bases from V and 4 bases from J; bases unmatched to any gene: 8. This CDR3 has 16 residues. The CDR3 coding sequence is TGTGCCAGCAGACCACTAGCGGGGGTCCAATACAATGAGCAGTTCTTC. Residues: CASRPLAGVQYNEQFF.

This chain links TRBV12-3 or TRBV12-4 with TRBJ2-5, with 7 bases matching TRBD2. CDR3 length equals 15 residues. J lost 0 bases, V lost 3 bases, and 4 bases had no gene match. Written as DNA, the CDR3 is TGTGCCAGCAGTTTTGGGGGGGGGGACCAAGAGACCCAGTACTTC. Translated: CASSFGGGDQETQYF.

The chain combines TRBV7-8 with TRBJ2-2; D is ambiguous. This CDR3 spans 14 amino acids. Germline V gene sequence: CDR1 SGHVS, CDR2 FQNEAQ. V was shortened by 5 bases and J by 3 bases, with 10 bases between the two germline ends. The CDR3: CASSPLVYTGELFF. CDR3 coding DNA: TGTGCCAGCAGCCCCCTTGTATACACCGGGGAGCTGTTTTTT.

The rearrangement joins TRBV20-1 to TRBJ2-5; 8 nucleotides align to TRBD2. V shed 4 bases, J shed 4 bases, and the junction held 11 bases outside the gene matches. This CDR3 has 15 amino acids. Germline values: CDR1 DFQATT, CDR2 SNEGSKA (reference sequence). This CDR3 reads CSATDATGGLETQYF. DNA for the CDR3: TGCAGTGCTACCGACGCTACGGGGGGGTTAGAGACCCAGTACTTC.

This clonotype occurred many times. An end of the junction does not agree with germline; a read error may underlie this. The rearrangement uses TRBV7-6 and TRBJ2-1; unclear D gene. This CDR3 contains 16 residues. Per germline, CDR1 SGHVS and CDR2 FNYEAQ. The CDR3 DNA follows: TGTGCCAGCAGCGTAGCCGACCCCCCTGGGCGGAATGAGCAGTTCTTC. It codes for CASSVADPPGRNEQFF.

The chain joins TRBV2 to TRBJ1-2; possibly TRBD1 for D (5 bases). The CDR3 consists of 14 residues. V was clipped by 8 bases and J by 8 bases, with 21 bases between them. The germline gives CDR1 SNHLY, CDR2 FYNNEI. CDR3: CASDSLSPWGGYTF. The CDR3 nucleotides read TGTGCCAGCGACAGCCTCTCCCCCTGGGGAGGCTACACCTTC.

CDR3 residues: CASSPGVAGSLDEQFF. In DNA form, the CDR3 reads TGTGCCAGCAGCCCGGGAGTAGCGGGAAGTTTGGATGAGCAGTTCTTC. V and J are TRBV28 and TRBJ2-1; 8 bases match TRBD2. With 6 bases clipped from V and 8 bases from J, the junction kept 15 bases outside the gene matches. The CDR3 covers 16 residues. Germline CDR1 is MDHEN and CDR2 is SYDVKM.

This clonotype is a singleton in its sample. This clone may be a read error of a much larger clone one base away. The chain combines TRBV7-2 with TRBJ2-7; 10 bases map to TRBD1. The germline V gene encodes CDR1 SGHTA and CDR2 FQGNSA. There are 15 residues in the CDR3. V lost 4 bases, J lost 4 bases, and 7 bases stayed unmatched. The CDR3, as DNA: TGTGCCAGCAGCTCAATAGACAGGGGGCGGTACGAGCAGTACTTC. Amino acid sequence: CASSSIDRGRYEQYF.